The entry below gives a single T cell receptor beta chain sequence along with its context. Trimming cost V 5 bases and J 3 bases, with 7 bases left between them. CDR1 is DFQATT, CDR2 SNEGSKA, per germline (reference sequence). The CDR3 loop spans 11 amino acids. This entry belongs to a study of blood T cell repertoires in COVID-19. Study details: Samples taken during acute and convalescent COVID-19 were collected in the United States, Italy and Spain.

Authors' analysis steps: Counts of nucleated cells, estimated from reference gene primer amplification, were obtained. The protocol was immunoSEQ multiplex PCR, while the TCRdb copy is restricted to in-frame clones and leaves out a portion. V, J and clone size are taken as reported in that table, and D and trimming were inferred from the DNA itself. The profile shows approximately 480,000 clones, about 88% of them singletons. This clonotype was obtained from a man aged 18 to 29 with COVID-19, enrolled during active disease. The chain joins TRBV20-1 to TRBJ2-5; D uncertain. The sequenced sample was peripheral blood. The CDR3 here is CSALEEETQYF. In nucleotides, the CDR3 is TGCAGTGCTCTAGAGGAAGAGACCCAGTACTTC.